One sample yielded the 16 T cell receptor beta chains listed below, sequenced in a study of cytomegalovirus exposure and HLA in healthy donors. This PCR relied on a set of 60 Vbeta primers and 13 Jbeta primers. Some clones are missing from TCRdb's copy, which holds only in-frame ones; the method was immunoSEQ multiplex PCR. This sample carries around 200,000 clones, less than 85% of them seen once, and the ten largest clones take about 0.63%. The sample comprised PBMCs. Receptors were obtained from a boy between 10 and 17 years old in good health and CMV-seronegative.

V and J are TRBV30 and TRBJ2-3; tentatively, D is TRBD1 (6 bases). The CDR3 contains 17 residues. V gave up 2 bases and J gave up 0 bases, with 18 bases separating them. Per germline, CDR1 GTSNPN and CDR2 SVGIG (reference sequence). CDR3 protein: CAWSPEIRGSSTDTQYF. The CDR3 bases are TGTGCCTGGAGTCCCGAAATCAGGGGATCTAGCACAGATACGCAGTATTTT.

V usage is TRBV28 and J usage is TRBJ1-5, with 8 bases fitting TRBD1. The CDR3 length is 15 residues. V shed 4 bases, J shed 7 bases, and the junction held 9 bases outside the gene matches. Germline values: CDR1 MDHEN, CDR2 SYDVKM. The CDR3 region has the DNA TGTGCCAGCAGTTCAGGGGGCCCCAGGGAACAGCCCCAGCATTTT. Its translation is CASSSGGPREQPQHF. Supplemented by reference TRBV28 and TRBJ1-5, the full variable domain reads DVKVTQSSRYLVKRTGEKVFLECVQDMDHENMFWYRQDPGLGLRLIYFSYDVKMKEKGDIPEGYSVSREKKERFSLILESASTNQTSMYLCASSSGGPREQPQHFGDGTRLSIL.

This chain links TRBV15 with TRBJ1-6; D remains unclear. The germline CDR1 and CDR2 sequences are LNHNV and YYDKDF (reference sequence). V lost 0 bases and J lost 0, with 12 bases in between. The CDR3 contains 18 residues. The CDR3 nucleotides are TGTGCCACCAGCAGAGATAAATTGAAGCGCTCCTATAATTCACCCCTCCACTTT. Encoded protein: CATSRDKLKRSYNSPLHF.

The CDR3 sequence is CASSIGARETQYF. The CDR3 DNA sequence: TGTGCCAGTAGTATAGGGGCCCGGGAGACCCAGTACTTC. This chain uses TRBV19 with TRBJ2-5; D is unclear. In germline, CDR1 is LNHDA, CDR2 SQIVND (reference sequence). CDR3 length: 13 residues. Between the trimmed V and J ends, which lost 1 base and 5 bases, there was a span of 8 bases.

V and J are TRBV7-2 and TRBJ2-7, with D perhaps matching TRBD2 (5 bases). Trimming removed 3 bases at V and 2 bases at J, with 14 bases between. The CDR3 is 15 amino acids. The germline V gene encodes CDR1 SGHTA and CDR2 FQGNSA. Written as DNA, the CDR3 is TGTGCCAGCAGCTTCCCGGGTAGCGCTACCTACGAGCAGTACTTC. Protein: CASSFPGSATYEQYF.

The V gene is TRBV27, the J gene TRBJ1-2, with D possibly TRBD1 on 6 matching bases. The V end was cut by 6 bases, the J end by 5 bases, with 19 bases between. This CDR3 is built from 15 residues. The germline V gene has CDR1 MNHEY and CDR2 SMNVEV (reference sequence). The CDR3 sequence is CASRPRGGWDYGYTF. DNA for the CDR3: TGTGCCAGCAGACCAAGGGGGGGTTGGGATTATGGCTACACCTTC.

The chain links TRBV7-9 to TRBJ1-2, with 10 bases lining up with TRBD1. The CDR3 has 15 residues. Germline V lookup: CDR1 SEHNR, CDR2 FQNEAQ (reference sequence). Trimming took 4 bases from V and 5 from J; bases not matched to a gene: 7. The DNA of the CDR3 is TGTGCCAGCAGCTCCGGACAGGGGGTAAAATATGGCTACACCTTC. It codes for CASSSGQGVKYGYTF.

The V gene is TRBV9, the J gene TRBJ1-4, with 7 nucleotides matching TRBD1. Trimming took 0 bases from V and 8 from J; bases not matched to a gene: 7. Germline lookup yields CDR1 SGDLS and CDR2 YYNGEE. The length of the CDR3 is 15 residues. The CDR3 is CASSVEGGIGEKLFF. CDR3 nucleotide sequence: TGTGCCAGCAGCGTAGAAGGGGGCATTGGGGAAAAACTGTTTTTT. The whole variable domain, filled in from reference TRBV9 and TRBJ1-4, reads DSGVTQTPKHLITATGQRVTLRCSPRSGDLSVYWYQQSLDQGLQFLIQYYNGEERAKGNILERFSAQQFPDLHSELNLSSLELGDSALYFCASSVEGGIGEKLFFGSGTQLSVL.

V gene TRBV30 combines with J gene TRBJ1-4; D may be TRBD1 (5 bases). The CDR3 length is 17 residues. Trimming pared 1 base from V and 3 bases from J, leaving 18 bases between. Germline V gene lookup returns CDR1 GTSNPN and CDR2 SVGIG (reference sequence). CDR3 sequence reads: CAWSDTTRRQSNEKLFF. The CDR3, as DNA: TGTGCCTGGAGTGACACTACAAGGAGACAGTCTAATGAAAAACTGTTTTTT. Full variable domain (outside the CDR3, taken from reference TRBV30 and TRBJ1-4): SQTIHQWPATLVQPVGSPLSLECTVEGTSNPNLYWYRQAAGRGLQLLFYSVGIGQISSEVPQNLSASRPQDRQFILSSKKLLLSDSGFYLCAWSDTTRRQSNEKLFFGSGTQLSVL.

The chain uses TRBV11-2 and TRBJ2-2; 7 bases map to TRBD1. V lost 4 bases to trimming and J lost 4 bases; unmatched junction nucleotides: 3. The CDR3 runs to 14 residues. Germline V gene data show CDR1 as SGHAT and CDR2 as FQNNGV. The CDR3: CASSSHRGTGELFF. DNA for the CDR3: TGTGCCAGCAGCTCACACAGGGGCACCGGGGAGCTGTTTTTT.

The V gene is TRBV19, the J gene TRBJ2-1; a weak D match, TRBD2 (5 bases). Germline values: CDR1 LNHDA, CDR2 SQIVND (reference sequence). V gave up 7 bases and J gave up 4 bases, with 11 bases separating them. The length of the CDR3 is 13 residues. DNA for the CDR3: TGTGCCAGTACCAGTACGGGGTACAATGAGCAGTTCTTC. The encoded protein is CASTSTGYNEQFF. Using reference TRBV19 and TRBJ2-1 for the parts outside the CDR3, the full variable domain is DGGITQSPKYLFRKEGQNVTLSCEQNLNHDAMYWYRQDPGQGLRLIYYSQIVNDFQKGDIAEGYSVSREKKESFPLTVTSAQKNPTAFYLCASTSTGYNEQFFGPGTRLTVL.

The V call is TRBV19, the J call TRBJ1-1; 9 positions match TRBD1. J gave up 1 base and V 8 bases, and 5 bases lay outside the gene matches. The CDR3 runs to 14 residues. Germline V lookup: CDR1 LNHDA, CDR2 SQIVND (reference sequence). CDR3 amino acids: CASGGQGANTEAFF. In DNA, the CDR3 is TGTGCCAGTGGGGGACAGGGCGCGAACACTGAAGCTTTCTTT.

The chain carries TRBV7-2 and TRBJ2-3; TRBD1 agrees at 7 bases. This CDR3 contains 14 residues. The trim removed 2 bases at V and 5 bases at J, leaving 4 bases unmatched. CDR1 SGHTA and CDR2 FQGNSA come from the germline V gene. In nucleotides, the CDR3 is TGTGCCAGCAGCTTACAGGGGGTAGGAGATACGCAGTATTTT. Translating it yields CASSLQGVGDTQYF.

This clone has just a few counts. V and J are TRBV9 and TRBJ1-4, with TRBD1 matching 7 bases. There are 17 residues in the CDR3. The germline V gene encodes CDR1 SGDLS and CDR2 YYNGEE. V lost 2 bases and J lost 3; bases outside the gene matches: 10. CDR3 sequence reads: CASSVSPGQNSNEKLFF. CDR3 sequence (DNA): TGTGCCAGCAGCGTGTCACCGGGACAGAACTCTAATGAAAAACTGTTTTTT.

The rearrangement joins TRBV7-9 to TRBJ1-1; D is ambiguous. The germline V gene encodes CDR1 SEHNR and CDR2 FQNEAQ (reference sequence). The ends were cut back, 2 bases at V and 7 bases at J, with 8 bases in the middle. CDR3 length: 12 residues. The chain's CDR3 is CASSLIGIEAFF. The CDR3 region has the DNA TGTGCCAGCAGCTTAATCGGGATTGAAGCTTTCTTT.

This chain uses TRBV4-1 with TRBJ1-4; D gene uncertain. Trimming removed 3 bases from V and 7 bases from J, with 18 bases in between. This CDR3 contains 16 residues. The germline gives CDR1 MGHRA, CDR2 YSYEKL. Written as DNA, the CDR3 is TGCGCCAGCAGCCACGCCAACCTCATCCGGAGTGAAAAACTGTTTTTT. Translated, it gives CASSHANLIRSEKLFF.